A selection of T cell receptor beta chains follows, all from one sample in a study of OX40 agonist ivuxolimab in advanced cancers. Produced via immunoSEQ multiplex PCR; TCRdb's table is partial and in-frame only. The table includes approximately 52,000 clones, around 85% detected once. The specimen was CD4+ or CD8+ T cells sorted from blood, collected in a trial of the OX40 agonist ivuxolimab. These receptors were collected from an adult with an advanced solid tumor such as melanoma, head and neck, liver or kidney cancer. CDR3s include the opening cysteine and the closing phenylalanine or tryptophan. Each record gives: J gene, D gene, V gene, clone size, CDR3 DNA, CDR3 protein. The D gene is left open where the match is weak. Size is omitted from some rows. Given values are once, few, many or a class for expanded clones.

J: TRBJ1-5
D: -
V: TRBV30
size: -
DNA: TGTGCCTGGAGTGTCCCCCCGACCGCTCCTGACAATCAGCCCCAGCATTTT
CDR3: CAWSVPPTAPDNQPQHF

J: TRBJ2-1
D: -
V: TRBV18
size: -
DNA: TGTGCCAGCTCACCACCGGGTTTCAGATCGGTCAATGAGCAGTTCTTC
CDR3: CASSPPGFRSVNEQFF

J: TRBJ2-3
D: -
V: TRBV5-6
size: -
DNA: TGTGCCAGCAGCTTGATCAGGGCCCGTACGCAGTATTTT
CDR3: CASSLIRARTQYF

J: TRBJ2-3
D: -
V: TRBV7-8
size: -
DNA: TGTGCCAGCAGCATAAGTCCTCTAGGGGTAGGGACAGATACGCAGTATTTT
CDR3: CASSISPLGVGTDTQYF

J: TRBJ1-1
D: TRBD1
V: TRBV11-2
size: few
DNA: TGTGCCAGCAGCTTAGTGATGGGACAGGTGAACACTGAAGCTTTCTTT
CDR3: CASSLVMGQVNTEAFF

J: TRBJ1-5
D: -
V: TRBV18
size: -
DNA: TGTGCCAGCTCACCGCTGGTAGGCAATCAGCCCCAGCATTTT
CDR3: CASSPLVGNQPQHF

J: TRBJ2-3
D: -
V: TRBV7-2
size: -
DNA: TGTGCCAGTGACCCCCTTTCATCAGATACGCAGTATTTT
CDR3: CASDPLSSDTQYF

J: TRBJ1-1
D: -
V: TRBV6-4
size: -
DNA: TGTGCCAGCAGTGCGGGGGCGCGCACTGAAGCTTTCTTT
CDR3: CASSAGARTEAFF

J: TRBJ2-2
D: -
V: TRBV7-2
size: few
DNA: TGTGCCAGCAGTCACGGCCCGGGGGAGCTGTTTTTT
CDR3: CASSHGPGELFF

J: TRBJ2-7
D: -
V: TRBV14
size: -
DNA: TGTGCCAGCAGCCAAGGGTTACTAGGGCGTGAGCAGTACTTC
CDR3: CASSQGLLGREQYF

J: TRBJ2-1
D: TRBD2
V: TRBV30
size: -
DNA: TGTGCCTGGAGTGGGGCGGGAGGATACAATGAGCAGTTCTTC
CDR3: CAWSGAGGYNEQFF

J: TRBJ2-7
D: -
V: TRBV6-6
size: few
DNA: TGTGCCAGCAGGCATACTAGCAGTTACGAGCAGTACTTC
CDR3: CASRHTSSYEQYF

J: TRBJ2-1
D: TRBD2
V: TRBV2
size: -
DNA: TGTGCCATCTACTTGAGCGGGGAACGAAACAATGAGCAGTTCTTC
CDR3: CAIYLSGERNNEQFF

J: TRBJ2-2
D: -
V: TRBV18
size: -
DNA: TGTGCCAGCTCACCCCGGCCGGAGAACACCGGGGAGCTGTTTTTT
CDR3: CASSPRPENTGELFF

J: TRBJ2-7
D: -
V: TRBV25-1
size: few
DNA: TGTGCCAGCAGTGAGCCCCACCTCTACGAGCAGTACTTC
CDR3: CASSEPHLYEQYF

J: TRBJ2-3
D: -
V: TRBV10-3
size: -
DNA: TGTGCCATCAGATCTAGCGAAAAGCAGTATTTT
CDR3: CAIRSSEKQYF

J: TRBJ2-1
D: TRBD1
V: TRBV7-9
size: -
DNA: TGTGCCAGCAGCTTATTGGGACAGGTGTCTCCCCAGCAGTTCTTC
CDR3: CASSLLGQVSPQQFF

J: TRBJ2-7
D: TRBD2
V: TRBV9
size: once
DNA: TGTGCCAGCAGCCGTGCTGGCGGGGGGGAAGAGCAGTACTTC
CDR3: CASSRAGGGEEQYF

J: TRBJ2-7
D: -
V: TRBV19
size: -
DNA: TGTGCCAGTAGCGAGGGGAAGTACGAGCAGTACTTC
CDR3: CASSEGKYEQYF

J: TRBJ1-1
D: -
V: TRBV9
size: -
DNA: TGTGCCAGCAGCGCTGGCCCGGCCTCTGAAGCTTTCTTT
CDR3: CASSAGPASEAFF

J: TRBJ2-7
D: TRBD1
V: TRBV5-1
size: -
DNA: TGCGCCAGCAGCTCGCGACAGGGGTTCGACGAGCAGTACTTC
CDR3: CASSSRQGFDEQYF

J: TRBJ2-7
D: TRBD1
V: TRBV2
size: -
DNA: TGTGCCAGCAGGTCTCAGGGGACAGGGGTATACGAGCAGTACTTC
CDR3: CASRSQGTGVYEQYF

J: TRBJ1-2
D: TRBD1
V: TRBV6-1
size: -
DNA: TGTGCCAGCCAGATAGGACAGGGCTATGGCTACACCTTC
CDR3: CASQIGQGYGYTF